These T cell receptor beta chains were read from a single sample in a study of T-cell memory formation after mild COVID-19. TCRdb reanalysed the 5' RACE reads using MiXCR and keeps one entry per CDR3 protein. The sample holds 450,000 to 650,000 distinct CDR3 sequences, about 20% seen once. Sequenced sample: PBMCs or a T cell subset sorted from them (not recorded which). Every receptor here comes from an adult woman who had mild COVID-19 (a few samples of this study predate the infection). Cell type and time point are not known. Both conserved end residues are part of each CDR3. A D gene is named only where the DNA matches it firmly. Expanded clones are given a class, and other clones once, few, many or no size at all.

CDR3 protein: CASSYRVGGYTF
CDR3 DNA: TGTGCCAGCAGCTACAGGGTTGGGGGCTACACCTTC
D gene: .
V gene: TRBV7-9
J gene: TRBJ1-2
clone size: many

CDR3 protein: CASSLLSSGWRTEAFF
CDR3 DNA: TGTGCCAGCAGCCTCCTCTCTTCGGGGTGGAGAACTGAAGCTTTCTTT
D gene: .
V gene: TRBV7-9
J gene: TRBJ1-1
clone size: .

CDR3 protein: CSVGIAETTDTQYF
CDR3 DNA: TGCAGCGTTGGGATAGCGGAGACCACAGATACGCAGTATTTT
D gene: .
V gene: TRBV29-1
J gene: TRBJ2-3
clone size: .

CDR3 protein: CASTSGQGLTDTQYF
CDR3 DNA: TGTGCCAGCACCTCGGGACAGGGCCTCACAGATACGCAGTATTTT
D gene: TRBD1
V gene: TRBV11-2
J gene: TRBJ2-3
clone size: many

CDR3 protein: CASSYDRAANYGYTF
CDR3 DNA: TGTGCCAGCAGTTACGACAGGGCGGCTAACTATGGCTACACCTTC
D gene: TRBD1
V gene: TRBV6-5
J gene: TRBJ1-2
clone size: .

CDR3 protein: CASSLTSGVNTDTQYF
CDR3 DNA: TGTGCCAGCAGCTTGACTAGCGGGGTCAACACAGATACGCAGTATTTT
D gene: TRBD2
V gene: TRBV7-3
J gene: TRBJ2-3
clone size: .

CDR3 protein: CASSWGVLSSYNEQFF
CDR3 DNA: TGTGCCAGCAGCTGGGGGGTCTTAAGCTCCTACAATGAGCAGTTCTTC
D gene: .
V gene: TRBV7-2
J gene: TRBJ2-1
clone size: .

CDR3 protein: CSASLTSGDTQYF
CDR3 DNA: TGCAGTGCTAGTCTGACTTCCGGGGATACGCAGTATTTT
D gene: .
V gene: TRBV20-1
J gene: TRBJ2-3
clone size: few

CDR3 protein: CASSESGGSSYEQYF
CDR3 DNA: TGTGCCAGCAGTGAATCGGGAGGGAGCTCCTACGAGCAGTACTTC
D gene: TRBD2
V gene: TRBV2
J gene: TRBJ2-7
clone size: few

CDR3 protein: CASSARDLYNEQFF
CDR3 DNA: TGTGCCAGCAGCGCCCGGGACCTTTACAATGAGCAGTTCTTC
D gene: .
V gene: TRBV6-5
J gene: TRBJ2-1
clone size: few